The T cell receptor beta chain described here comes from a study of OX40 agonist ivuxolimab in advanced cancers. This table comes from immunoSEQ multiplex PCR, and its TCRdb copy is limited to in-frame clones, with some not included. The data hold tens of thousands of clones, with about 90% observed a single time. Germline CDR1 SGHDT, CDR2 YYEEEE. V lost 4 bases to trimming and J lost 4 bases, with 15 bases between them. The CDR3 consists of 15 residues. The chain has TRBV5-6 and TRBJ2-1, with D perhaps TRBD1 or TRBD2 (5 bases each). The source is an adult with an advanced solid tumor such as melanoma, head and neck, liver or kidney cancer. The sequences come from CD4+ or CD8+ T cells sorted from blood, collected in a trial of the OX40 agonist ivuxolimab. CDR3 in DNA: TGTGCCAGCAGCGCACGGGTGGGGACGTACAATGAGCAGTTCTTC. Its protein product is CASSARVGTYNEQFF.